These 10 T cell receptor beta chains originate from one sample sequenced in a study of blood T cell repertoires in COVID-19. Sequencing was performed with immunoSEQ multiplex PCR; in TCRdb, only in-frame clones are kept and a portion is missing. The repertoire holds approximately 140,000 clones, with around 87% as singletons. The source material was peripheral blood. Receptors originate from a woman aged 60-70 years with active or convalescent COVID-19.

This sequence joins TRBV21-1 and TRBJ1-1; the DNA was not used to check the table's D call, TRBD1. TRBV21-1 is annotated as a pseudogene. This CDR3 is 15 amino acids long. The CDR3 sequence: CASSKYKGPNTEAFF. The CDR3 region has the DNA TGTGCCAGCAGCAAATACAAGGGGCCCAACACTGAAGCTTTCTTT.

This rearrangement joins TRBV6-6 to TRBJ1-1, with D maybe TRBD1 (6 bases). The CDR3 has 14 residues. V was cut by 6 bases and J by 2 bases, with 13 bases left in between. The germline CDR1 and CDR2 sequences are MNHNY and SVGAGI (reference sequence). The chain's CDR3 is CASSQGLINTEAFF. The CDR3 DNA follows: TGTGCCAGCAGCCAGGGGTTAATTAACACTGAAGCTTTCTTT.

The chain combines TRBV5-8 with TRBJ2-2, with 8 bases identical to TRBD1. CDR1 SGHTS and CDR2 YDEGEE come from the germline V gene. This CDR3 contains 15 residues. V lost 7 bases to trimming and J lost 0 bases; unmatched junction nucleotides: 5. CDR3 sequence: CASWGTGSNTGELFF. DNA of the CDR3: TGTGCCAGCTGGGGGACAGGCTCGAACACCGGGGAGCTGTTTTTT.

This sequence joins TRBV28 and TRBJ1-1, with D perhaps matching TRBD1 (6 bases). V was pared by 6 bases and J by 8 bases, with 16 bases between. The germline gives CDR1 MDHEN, CDR2 SYDVKM. This CDR3 region has 13 residues. DNA of the CDR3: TGTGCCAGCAGAAAGGGGGGGGCGGCGGAAGCTTTCTTT. Translating it yields CASRKGGAAEAFF.

The sample holds a few counts of this clone. CDR3 in DNA: TGCGCCAGCAGTGAAGCGGCGGACGGTTATAACTATGGCTACACCTTC. It encodes CASSEAADGYNYGYTF. V gene TRBV4-1 combines with J gene TRBJ1-2, with unresolved D. Trimming shortened V by 6 bases and J by 1 base, and 18 bases separated the two germline ends. Per the germline V gene, CDR1 is MGHRA and CDR2 is YSYEKL. The CDR3 has 16 residues.

CDR3 DNA sequence: TGTGCCAGCTCACCCCCCTCGGACAGTATAAAGTTTTTT. Translated: CASSPPSDSIKFF. The rearrangement uses TRBV18 and TRBJ1-4; a possible D gene is TRBD1 (6 bases). Germline CDR1 KGHSH, CDR2 LQKENI. The CDR3 loop spans 13 amino acids. The V and J ends lost 3 bases and 16 bases respectively, with 18 bases between them.

The chain joins TRBV5-1 to TRBJ1-1; TRBD1 might be the D (5 bases). V lost 4 bases to trimming and J lost 0 bases, with 10 bases between them. The CDR3 is 14 amino acids. Germline values: CDR1 SGHRS, CDR2 YFSETQ. CDR3 bases: TGCGCCAGCAGCCCAGGGTATATGAACACTGAAGCTTTCTTT. Translated, it gives CASSPGYMNTEAFF.

This clone occurred once. An end of the junction differs from the germline gene, which may be a read error. V gene TRBV7-2 combines with J gene TRBJ2-5, with a weak D call TRBD1 (5 bases). Germline V gene data show CDR1 as SGHTA and CDR2 as FQGNSA. The CDR3 runs to 14 residues. CDR3 in DNA: TGTGCTAGCAGCTTAGGGGCAGGGAAAGAGACCCAGTACTTC. Translated, it gives CASSLGAGKETQYF.

The CDR3 region has the DNA TGTGCCACCAGCATACAGGGGACAGGTCCTTACGAGCAGTACTTC. Translated: CATSIQGTGPYEQYF. The J gene is TRBJ2-7, the V gene TRBV15; TRBD1 agrees at 8 bases. This CDR3 is 15 amino acids long. Trimming at V came to 4 bases and at J to 4 bases, leaving 9 bases not matched to a gene. Germline V lookup: CDR1 LNHNV, CDR2 YYDKDF (reference sequence).

The genes are TRBV9 and TRBJ1-5, with D possibly being TRBD1 (5 bases). V shed 4 bases and J shed 5 bases, with 13 bases lying between them. Germline V gene data show CDR1 as SGDLS and CDR2 as YYNGEE. CDR3 size: 14 residues. The CDR3 coding sequence is TGTGCCAGCAGCCTTGGGGGGGACCATCAGCCCCAGCATTTT. Protein product: CASSLGGDHQPQHF.